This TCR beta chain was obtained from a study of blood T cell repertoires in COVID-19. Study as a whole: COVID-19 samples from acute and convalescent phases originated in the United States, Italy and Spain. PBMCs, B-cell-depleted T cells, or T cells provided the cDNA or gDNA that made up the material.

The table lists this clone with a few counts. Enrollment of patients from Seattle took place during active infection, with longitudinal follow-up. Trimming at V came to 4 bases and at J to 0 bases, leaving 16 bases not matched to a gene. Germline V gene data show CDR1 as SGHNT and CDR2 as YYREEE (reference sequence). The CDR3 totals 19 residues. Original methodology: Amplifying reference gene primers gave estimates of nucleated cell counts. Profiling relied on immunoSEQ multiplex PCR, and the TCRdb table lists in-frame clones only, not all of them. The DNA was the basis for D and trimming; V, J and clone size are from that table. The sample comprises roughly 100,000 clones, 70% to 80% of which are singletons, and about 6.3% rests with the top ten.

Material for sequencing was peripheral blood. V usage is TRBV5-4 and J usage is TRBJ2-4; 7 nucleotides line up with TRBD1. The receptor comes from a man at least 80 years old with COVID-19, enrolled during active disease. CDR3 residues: CASSPRDSAVSLAKNIQYF. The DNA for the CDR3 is TGTGCCAGCAGCCCCCGGGACAGTGCTGTGTCGTTAGCCAAAAACATTCAGTACTTC.